This is a list of T cell receptor beta chains from one sample in a study of cytomegalovirus exposure and HLA in healthy donors. Assay: immunoSEQ multiplex PCR; the TCRdb copy retains only in-frame clones and omits some. This table holds 150,000 to 200,000 clones, over 80% found once. Sequenced sample: PBMCs. These receptors originate from a man aged 45 to 65 in good health and CMV-seronegative. CDR3s include the opening cysteine and the closing phenylalanine or tryptophan. Each record gives: D gene, V gene, CDR3 length, CDR3 protein. D genes are given only for firm matches.

>TRBD1|TRBV30|14
CAWSVAGGPYEQYF
>NA|TRBV5-1|13
CASSLGGANGYTF
>NA|TRBV7-6|13
CASSLGSTREQYF
>TRBD1|TRBV28|17
CASSGRTGSGANYGYTF
>TRBD2|TRBV5-1|16
CASSLMAAGGYNEQFF
>TRBD1|TRBV4-1|16
CASSQHIGGYKYEQYF
>NA|TRBV28|12
CASRSGLGTQYF
>NA|TRBV14|14
CASSLSFRTDTQYF
>TRBD1|TRBV6-6|15
CASSYSGQGADEQYF
>NA|TRBV14|16
CASSQPQGAATDTQYF
>TRBD1|TRBV6-5|14
CASRGQGMNTEAFF
>TRBD1|TRBV7-2|16
CASSLQGTESYNEQFF
>NA|TRBV5-1|13
CASSLQGNQPQHF
>TRBD2|TRBV5-1|18
CASSAEGLAGRPGDEQFF
>TRBD1|TRBV27|16
CASRRQGASGANVLTF
>NA|TRBV7-3|13
CASSFSGADTQYF
>TRBD1|TRBV7-3|13
CASRGQGEETQYF
>TRBD1|TRBV7-6|15
CASSLIGTGQEKLFF
>NA|TRBV19|14
CASSIEQMNTEAFF
>TRBD1|TRBV2|16
CASSRDRGRGANVLTF
>TRBD1|TRBV2|15
CASSERDRGVGELFF
>TRBD2|TRBV5-1|15
CASSLDRGGTGELFF
>TRBD1|TRBV5-1|14
CASSFQGVDEKLFF
>NA|TRBV7-7|13
CASSLRRDYEQYF
>NA|TRBV2|16
CASSEMSGQINQPQHF
>TRBD1|TRBV10-3|17
CAITPGTGAKWNYGYTF
>TRBD1|TRBV6-1|12
CASDRADYGYTF
>TRBD2|TRBV30|12
CAGTPGGYKQFF
>TRBD2|TRBV7-3|16
CASSNGLAGEPYEQYF
>TRBD2|TRBV19|18
CASSIGASGGARIYEQYF
>NA|TRBV12-5|16
CASGLVGGQKQETQYF
>TRBD2|TRBV6-6|15
CASSSSGSSTETQYF
>TRBD1|TRBV7-3|12
CASSPGGDRLFF
>TRBD1|TRBV28|15
CASSTWSRGVYGYTF
>TRBD2|TRBV4-3|16
CASSQDLAGGRNEQYF
>NA|TRBV4-1|15
CASSQGGQVNQPQHF
>TRBD2|TRBV4-1|18
CASSQALGGLAVQETQYF